Shown below are 9 T cell receptor beta chains from a single sample sequenced in a study of identical twins (dated by TCRdb to about 2016). The library was obtained by 5' RACE. TCRdb shows the sequencer as Illumina HiSeq 2000. The raw public data were reprocessed by TCRdb itself: fastp quality trimming at Q25, MiXCR clonotype calling, in-frame beta chains only. Identical CDR3 proteins give one entry, which carries the most common genes and DNA. This sample gives 1.5 million to 2 million distinct CDR3 sequences in total; 25% to 35% of them show up just once. Around 0.3% of the sample comes from the top ten. Sequences were obtained from cord blood. The receptors were gathered from a newborn girl in good health.

The chain employs TRBV7-9 and TRBJ2-1, with a possible D match to TRBD2 (5 bases). Trimming left V 0 bases short and J 13 bases short, with 13 bases between. Germline loops: CDR1 SEHNR, CDR2 FQNEAQ (reference sequence). CDR3 length: 13 amino acids. CDR3 residues: CASSLAFGETQFF. The CDR3 region has the DNA TGTGCCAGCAGCTTAGCGTTTGGGGAGACCCAGTTCTTC.

V gene TRBV30 combines with J gene TRBJ1-2; D uncertain. Germline V gene lookup returns CDR1 GTSNPN and CDR2 SVGIG (reference sequence). This CDR3 contains 13 residues. Trimming removed 1 base at V and 4 bases at J, with 10 bases between. The DNA for the CDR3 is TGTGCCTGGAGTGCGTCCGGGTCCTATGGCTACACCTTC. Its protein is CAWSASGSYGYTF.

The table lists this clonotype with a few counts. This rearrangement joins TRBV6-1 to TRBJ1-1; 10 positions agree with TRBD1. Germline values: CDR1 MNHNS, CDR2 SASEGT. This CDR3 region has 14 residues. With V trimmed by 8 bases and J by 4 bases, 7 bases remained unmatched. The CDR3 reads CASAGTGAPTEAFF. CDR3 coding DNA: TGTGCCAGCGCTGGGACAGGGGCCCCCACTGAAGCTTTCTTT.

In its sample, this clonotype was seen a few times. The V call is TRBV4-2, the J call TRBJ2-7, with D perhaps matching TRBD2 (5 bases). With 0 bases removed from V and 3 bases from J, the gap between germline ends came to 12 bases. Germline V gives CDR1 LGHNA, CDR2 YNFKEQ. The CDR3 contains 15 residues. The CDR3 is CASSQELFSDYEQYF. Written as DNA, the CDR3 is TGTGCCAGCAGCCAAGAATTGTTTAGCGACTACGAGCAGTACTTC.

A few counts support this clonotype. The chain employs TRBV20-1 and TRBJ1-2; D is possibly TRBD1 (5 bases). There are 13 residues in the CDR3. Per germline, CDR1 DFQATT and CDR2 SNEGSKA (reference sequence). The V end lost 6 bases, the J end lost 4 bases, and 15 bases lay between the germline ends. The CDR3 DNA sequence: TGCAGTGCACCGACAGAGATTAGCTATGGCTACACCTTC. It encodes CSAPTEISYGYTF.

This clonotype has just a few counts. The chain joins TRBV4-1 to TRBJ2-5, with TRBD2 as a possible D gene (5 bases). Germline loops: CDR1 MGHRA, CDR2 YSYEKL. The CDR3 loop spans 16 amino acids. Trimming removed 0 bases from V and 5 bases from J, with 16 bases in between. Here the CDR3 DNA reads TGCGCCAGCAGCCAAGAAACCTCGGGGTTAGGGGAGACCCAGTACTTC. As protein: CASSQETSGLGETQYF.

This clonotype was observed a handful of times. In DNA, the CDR3 is TGTGCCAGCAGTTGGGGACAGGTAAGCCAGCCCCAGCATTTT. This sequence encodes CASSWGQVSQPQHF. J is TRBJ1-5 and V is TRBV6-2 or TRBV6-3; 8 bases map to TRBD1. There are 14 residues in the CDR3. V trimming: 4 bases; J trimming: 7 bases; junction bases outside the gene matches: 6. Per germline, CDR1 MNHEY and CDR2 SVGEGT.

The J gene is TRBJ2-1, the V gene TRBV20-1; 10 bases line up with TRBD2. The CDR3 spans 15 residues. The V segment lost 0 bases and the J segment 2 bases; nucleotides outside the gene matches: 1. Germline V CDR1 and CDR2: DFQATT, SNEGSKA (reference sequence). The CDR3 reads CSARELAGAYNEQFF. For the CDR3, the DNA is TGCAGTGCTAGAGAGCTAGCGGGAGCCTACAATGAGCAGTTCTTC.

The chain couples TRBV11-2 to TRBJ2-5; D may be TRBD1 (5 bases). The J call may be incorrect, as the DNA end agrees better with TRBJ2-7. In germline, CDR1 is SGHAT, CDR2 FQNNGV. The CDR3 runs to 14 residues. The CDR3 loop reads CASSFPRWGHEQYF. CDR3 coding DNA: TGTGCCAGCAGCTTTCCCCGGTGGGGCCACGAGCAGTACTTC.